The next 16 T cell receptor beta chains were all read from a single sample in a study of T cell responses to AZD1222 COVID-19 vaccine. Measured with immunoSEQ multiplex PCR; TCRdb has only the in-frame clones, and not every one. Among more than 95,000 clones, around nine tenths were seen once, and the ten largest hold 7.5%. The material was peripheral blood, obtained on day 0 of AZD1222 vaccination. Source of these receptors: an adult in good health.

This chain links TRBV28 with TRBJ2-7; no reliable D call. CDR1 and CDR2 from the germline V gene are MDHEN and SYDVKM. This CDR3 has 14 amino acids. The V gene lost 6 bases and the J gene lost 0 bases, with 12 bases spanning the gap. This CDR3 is CASRAYISSYEQYF. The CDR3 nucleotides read TGTGCCAGCAGAGCCTACATATCCTCCTACGAGCAGTACTTC.

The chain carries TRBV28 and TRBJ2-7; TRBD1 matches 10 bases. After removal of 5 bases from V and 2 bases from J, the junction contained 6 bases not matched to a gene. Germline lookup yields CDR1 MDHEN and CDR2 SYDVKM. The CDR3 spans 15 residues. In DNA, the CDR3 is TGTGCCAGCAGTCCCCAGGGACAGGGGACCTACGAGCAGTACTTC. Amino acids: CASSPQGQGTYEQYF.

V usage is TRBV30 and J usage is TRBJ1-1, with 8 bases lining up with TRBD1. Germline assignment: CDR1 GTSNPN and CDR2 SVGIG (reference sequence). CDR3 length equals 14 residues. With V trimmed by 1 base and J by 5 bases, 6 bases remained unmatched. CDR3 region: CAWSGQGSKTEAFF. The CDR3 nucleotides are TGTGCCTGGAGTGGACAGGGGAGTAAAACTGAAGCTTTCTTT. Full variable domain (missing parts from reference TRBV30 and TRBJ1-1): SQTIHQWPATLVQPVGSPLSLECTVEGTSNPNLYWYRQAAGRGLQLLFYSVGIGQISSEVPQNLSASRPQDRQFILSSKKLLLSDSGFYLCAWSGQGSKTEAFFGQGTRLTVV.

The CDR3 DNA reads as TGTGCCAGCAGTTACTCGGGGCCCGGGTACATTCAGTACTTC. Residues: CASSYSGPGYIQYF. V usage is TRBV6-2 or TRBV6-3 and J usage is TRBJ2-4; TRBD1 might be the D (5 bases). CDR1 is MNHEY, CDR2 SVGEGT, per germline. The ends were cut back, 0 bases at V and 8 bases at J, with 11 bases in the middle. The CDR3 runs to 14 residues.

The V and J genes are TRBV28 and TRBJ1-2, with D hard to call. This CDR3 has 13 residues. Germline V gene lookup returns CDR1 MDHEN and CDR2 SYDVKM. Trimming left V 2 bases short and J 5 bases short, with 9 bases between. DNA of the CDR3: TGTGCCAGCAGTTTAGGTGTCGGTTATGGCTACACCTTC. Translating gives CASSLGVGYGYTF.

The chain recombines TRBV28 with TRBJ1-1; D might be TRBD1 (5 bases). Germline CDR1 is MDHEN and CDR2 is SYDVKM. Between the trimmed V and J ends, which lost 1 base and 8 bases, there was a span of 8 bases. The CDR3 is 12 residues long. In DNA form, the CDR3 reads TGTGCCAGCAGTTTATTGGGGCACGAAGCTTTCTTT. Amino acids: CASSLLGHEAFF.

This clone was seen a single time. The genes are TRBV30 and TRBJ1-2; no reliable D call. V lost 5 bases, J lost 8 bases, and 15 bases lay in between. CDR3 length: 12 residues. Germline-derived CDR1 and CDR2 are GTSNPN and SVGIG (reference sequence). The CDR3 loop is CAWGRGTFGYTF. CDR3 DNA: TGTGCCTGGGGAAGAGGAACTTTCGGCTACACCTTC. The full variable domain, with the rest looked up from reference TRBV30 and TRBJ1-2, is SQTIHQWPATLVQPVGSPLSLECTVEGTSNPNLYWYRQAAGRGLQLLFYSVGIGQISSEVPQNLSASRPQDRQFILSSKKLLLSDSGFYLCAWGRGTFGYTFGSGTRLTVV.

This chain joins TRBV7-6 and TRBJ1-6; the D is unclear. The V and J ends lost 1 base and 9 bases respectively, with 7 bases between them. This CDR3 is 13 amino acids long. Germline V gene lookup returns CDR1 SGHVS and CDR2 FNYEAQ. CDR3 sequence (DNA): TGTGCCAGCAGCTTAGTTGTGGGTTCACCCCTCCACTTT. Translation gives CASSLVVGSPLHF.

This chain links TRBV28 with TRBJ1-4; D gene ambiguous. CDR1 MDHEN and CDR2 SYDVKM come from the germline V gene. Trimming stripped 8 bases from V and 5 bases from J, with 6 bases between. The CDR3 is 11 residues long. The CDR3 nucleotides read TGTGCCAGCTTCGAAAATGAAAAACTGTTTTTT. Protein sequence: CASFENEKLFF.

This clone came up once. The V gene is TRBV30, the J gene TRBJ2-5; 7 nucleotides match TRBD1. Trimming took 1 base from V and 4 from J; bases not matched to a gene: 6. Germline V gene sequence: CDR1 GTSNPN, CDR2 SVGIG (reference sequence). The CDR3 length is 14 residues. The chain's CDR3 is CAWSGSGGPETQYF. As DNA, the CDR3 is TGTGCCTGGAGTGGCTCAGGGGGTCCAGAGACCCAGTACTTC.

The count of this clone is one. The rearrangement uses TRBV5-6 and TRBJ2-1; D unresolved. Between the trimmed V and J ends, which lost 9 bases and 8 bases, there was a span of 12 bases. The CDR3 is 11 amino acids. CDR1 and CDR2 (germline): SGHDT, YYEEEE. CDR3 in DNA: TGTGCCACCAGTTTGGGTTATGAGCAGTTCTTC. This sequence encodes CATSLGYEQFF.

CDR3 sequence: CASSFRDTGFSGNTIYF. The DNA for the CDR3 is TGTGCCAGCAGCTTCCGGGACACCGGCTTCTCTGGAAACACCATATATTTT. The chain carries TRBV5-5 and TRBJ1-3; D may be TRBD1 (6 bases). The CDR3 has 17 residues. V was pared by 2 bases and J by 0 bases, with 15 bases between. CDR1 SGHKS and CDR2 YYEKEE come from the germline V gene (reference sequence).

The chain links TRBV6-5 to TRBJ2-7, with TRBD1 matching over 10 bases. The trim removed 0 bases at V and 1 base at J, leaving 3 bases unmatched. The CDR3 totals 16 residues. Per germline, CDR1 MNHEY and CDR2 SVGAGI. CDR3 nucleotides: TGTGCCAGCAGTTACTCGATGGGACAGGGGTCCTACGAGCAGTACTTC. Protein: CASSYSMGQGSYEQYF.

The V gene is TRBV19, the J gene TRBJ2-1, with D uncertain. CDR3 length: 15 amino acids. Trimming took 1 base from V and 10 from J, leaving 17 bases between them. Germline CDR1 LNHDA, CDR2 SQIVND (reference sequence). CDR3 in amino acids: CASSIGADWVAEQFF. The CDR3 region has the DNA TGTGCCAGTAGTATAGGGGCCGATTGGGTAGCAGAGCAGTTCTTC.

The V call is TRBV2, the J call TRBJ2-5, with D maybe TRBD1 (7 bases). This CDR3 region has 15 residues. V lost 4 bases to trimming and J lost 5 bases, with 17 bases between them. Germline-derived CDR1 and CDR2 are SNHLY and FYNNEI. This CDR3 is CASSVRDRQPETQYF. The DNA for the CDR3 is TGTGCCAGCAGTGTGCGGGACAGACAGCCGGAGACCCAGTACTTC.

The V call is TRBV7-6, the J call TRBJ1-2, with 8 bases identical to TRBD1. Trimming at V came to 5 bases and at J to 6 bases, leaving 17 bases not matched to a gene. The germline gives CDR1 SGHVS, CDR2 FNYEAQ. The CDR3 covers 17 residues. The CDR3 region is CASSHRDRRPSRDGYTF. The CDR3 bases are TGTGCCAGCAGCCACCGGGACAGGCGCCCCTCTAGGGATGGCTACACCTTC.